Listed here are 11 T cell receptor beta chains from one sample, sequenced in a study of blood T cell repertoires in COVID-19. Sequencing was performed with immunoSEQ multiplex PCR; in TCRdb, only in-frame clones are kept and a portion is missing. Of roughly 54,000 clones in the sample, around nine tenths were seen once. Source material: peripheral blood. The source of these receptors is a woman between 55 and 75 years old with COVID-19, enrolled during active disease.

This chain connects TRBV27 to TRBJ2-7; 7 bases are shared with TRBD1. V was pared by 2 bases and J by 9 bases, with 13 bases of the junction left unmatched. CDR1 MNHEY and CDR2 SMNVEV come from the germline V gene (reference sequence). CDR3 size: 15 residues. Written as DNA, the CDR3 is TGTGCCAGCAGTTTAACAGACAGGGCCGGAGGTGGGCAGTACTTC. It yields the protein CASSLTDRAGGGQYF.

The chain couples TRBV6-2 or TRBV6-3 to TRBJ2-3; TRBD2 might be the D (5 bases). The V end lost 5 bases, the J end lost 8 bases, and 17 bases lay between the germline ends. Germline loops: CDR1 MNHEY, CDR2 SVGEGT. The CDR3 has 14 amino acids. The CDR3 region has the DNA TGTGCCAGCAGTCTAGCAACCCAACAAAGTACGCAGTATTTT. Translated, it gives CASSLATQQSTQYF.

This clone was seen a single time. V usage is TRBV27 and J usage is TRBJ1-6; D ambiguous. In germline, CDR1 is MNHEY, CDR2 SMNVEV (reference sequence). The CDR3 length is 17 residues. V was shortened by 2 bases and J by 4 bases, with 15 bases between the two germline ends. CDR3 in DNA: TGTGCCAGCAGTTTAAGTCTACAGAGTTCTTATAATTCACCCCTCCACTTT. Translated, it gives CASSLSLQSSYNSPLHF.

This chain connects TRBV5-1 to TRBJ1-4; the D gene is possibly TRBD1 (5 bases). Trimming cost V 0 bases and J 4 bases, with 7 bases left between them. This CDR3 contains 14 residues. The germline gives CDR1 SGHRS, CDR2 YFSETQ. CDR3 bases: TGCGCCAGCAGCTTGGCAGGGCATAATGAAAAACTGTTTTTT. This sequence encodes CASSLAGHNEKLFF. The entire variable domain, with the rest obtained from reference TRBV5-1 and TRBJ1-4, is as follows: KAGVTQTPRYLIKTRGQQVTLSCSPISGHRSVSWYQQTPGQGLQFLFEYFSETQRNKGNFPGRFSGRQFSNSRSEMNVSTLELGDSALYLCASSLAGHNEKLFFGSGTQLSVL.

The chain recombines TRBV5-4 with TRBJ2-1; possibly TRBD1 for D (7 bases). There are 15 residues in the CDR3. CDR1 is SGHNT, CDR2 YYREEE, per germline (reference sequence). Trimming took 5 bases from V and 8 from J, leaving 20 bases between them. The CDR3 DNA follows: TGTGCCAGCAGAACGACTGGGCAGGGGGGCTATGAGCAGTTCTTC. Translation: CASRTTGQGGYEQFF.

V and J are TRBV27 and TRBJ1-2; 12 bases are a match to TRBD1. The CDR3 is 16 amino acids. The trim removed 3 bases at V and 7 bases at J, leaving 9 bases unmatched. Germline CDR1 is MNHEY and CDR2 is SMNVEV (reference sequence). CDR3 in amino acids: CASSLTWDRGRSGYTF. DNA of the CDR3: TGTGCCAGCAGTTTGACGTGGGACAGGGGGCGAAGTGGCTACACCTTC.

DNA of the CDR3: TGTGCCAGCAGTCCGATTTGGGCCGATGAGCAGTTCTTC. Amino acid sequence: CASSPIWADEQFF. The chain uses TRBV6-4 and TRBJ2-1; no firm D call. This CDR3 contains 13 residues. Trimming removed 5 bases from V and 8 bases from J, with 13 bases in between. Germline V gene sequence: CDR1 MRHNA, CDR2 SNTAGT.

V gene TRBV29-1 combines with J gene TRBJ1-1; 9 bases align to TRBD1. The CDR3 consists of 15 residues. The V segment lost 6 bases and the J segment 1 base; nucleotides outside the gene matches: 9. The V gene's germline CDR1 is SQVTM and CDR2 ANQGSEA. The CDR3 nucleotides read TGCAGCGTAAGAAGGAAACAGGGGGCGAACACTGAAGCTTTCTTT. Translation: CSVRRKQGANTEAFF.

The V call is TRBV30, the J call TRBJ1-6; D unresolved. Germline V lookup: CDR1 GTSNPN, CDR2 SVGIG (reference sequence). The germline V and J ends were trimmed by 0 bases and 10 bases, with 10 bases remaining between them. The CDR3 is made up of 13 amino acids. The CDR3, as DNA: TGTGCCTGGAGTGTGATGTCGGGGTCACCCCTCCACTTT. Translated, it gives CAWSVMSGSPLHF.

The gene calls are TRBV25-1 and TRBJ1-1; tentatively, D is TRBD1 (6 bases). The germline V gene encodes CDR1 MGHDK and CDR2 SYGVNS. This CDR3 contains 14 residues. Between the trimmed V and J ends, which lost 6 bases and 1 base, there was a span of 12 bases. The CDR3 coding sequence is TGTGCCAGCAGCCCGATACAGGGGAACACTGAAGCTTTCTTT. Translation gives CASSPIQGNTEAFF.

The gene calls are TRBV3-1 (or the pseudogene TRBV3-2) and TRBJ1-1, with TRBD1 identical over 7 bases. The V segment lost 2 bases and the J segment 4 bases; nucleotides outside the gene matches: 10. The CDR3 is made up of 16 amino acids. Germline CDR1 reads LGHDT; CDR2 reads YNNKEL (reference sequence). DNA of the CDR3: TGTGCCAGCAGCCAAACCTTAGCTACAGGGGTCACTGAAGCTTTCTTT. Translation gives CASSQTLATGVTEAFF.